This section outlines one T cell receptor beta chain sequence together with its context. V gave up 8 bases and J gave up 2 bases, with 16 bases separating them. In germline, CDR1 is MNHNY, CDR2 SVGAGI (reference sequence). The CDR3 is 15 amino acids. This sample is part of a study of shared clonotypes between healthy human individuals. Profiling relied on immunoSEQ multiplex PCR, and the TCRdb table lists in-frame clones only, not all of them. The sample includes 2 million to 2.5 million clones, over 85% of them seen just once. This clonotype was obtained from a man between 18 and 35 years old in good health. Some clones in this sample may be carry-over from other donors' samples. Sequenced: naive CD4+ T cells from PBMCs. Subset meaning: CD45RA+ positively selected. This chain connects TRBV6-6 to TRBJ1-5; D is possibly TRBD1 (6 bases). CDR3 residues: CASSRGRVGNQPQHF. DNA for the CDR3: TGTGCCAGCTCCAGGGGAAGGGTCGGCAATCAGCCCCAGCATTTT.